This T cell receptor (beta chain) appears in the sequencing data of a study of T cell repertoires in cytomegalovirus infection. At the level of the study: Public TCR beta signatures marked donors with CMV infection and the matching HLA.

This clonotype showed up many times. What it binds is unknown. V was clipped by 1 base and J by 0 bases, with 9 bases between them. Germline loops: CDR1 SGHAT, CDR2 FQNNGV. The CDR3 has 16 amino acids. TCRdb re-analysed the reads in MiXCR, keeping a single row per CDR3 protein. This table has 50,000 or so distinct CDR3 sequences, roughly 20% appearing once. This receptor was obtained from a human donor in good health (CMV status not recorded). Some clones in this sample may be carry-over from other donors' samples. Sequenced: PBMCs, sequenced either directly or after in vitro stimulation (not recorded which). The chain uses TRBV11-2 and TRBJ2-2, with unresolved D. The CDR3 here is CASSLAGFANTGELFF. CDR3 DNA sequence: TGTGCCAGCAGCTTAGCCGGGTTCGCGAACACCGGGGAGCTGTTTTTT.